This paragraph covers one T cell receptor (beta chain) sequence. Antigen specificity is unknown. Sequenced by immunoSEQ multiplex PCR; TCRdb stores in-frame clones only, minus some. The sample records around 82,000 clones, 93% being singletons. The data stem from a study of siplizumab effects on memory and regulatory T cells. Study-level results: Tregs proliferating in siplizumab cultures lacked confirmation of their suppressive function. Few alloreactive clones mapped to unstimulated subsets.

CDR3 size: 12 residues. V lost 1 base to trimming and J lost 5 bases, with 2 bases between them. CDR1 and CDR2 (germline): SGHTA, FQGTGA. This TCR came from a human donor in good health. The chain links TRBV7-3 to TRBJ2-2, with D uncertain. The sample comprised CD8+ T cells sorted from blood. The CDR3: CASSLRTGELFF. CDR3 nucleotides: TGTGCCAGCAGCTTAAGAACCGGGGAGCTGTTTTTT.